One and the same sample provided the 21 T cell receptor beta chains below, sequenced in a study of shared clonotypes between healthy human individuals. Some clones are missing from TCRdb's copy, which holds only in-frame ones; the method was immunoSEQ multiplex PCR. Of 640,000 or so clones listed, 72% are singletons. Specimen: memory CD4+ T cells sorted from blood. Specified subset: CD45RA-negative fraction. These receptor sequences come from a woman under 40 in good health.

The chain is built from TRBV7-2 and TRBJ2-5, with no clear D. The germline CDR1 and CDR2 sequences are SGHTA and FQGNSA. Trimming cost V 2 bases and J 3 bases, with 10 bases left between them. This CDR3 comprises 14 residues. The CDR3 DNA sequence: TGTGCCAGCAGCTTATATATTGGGGAAGAGACCCAGTACTTC. It translates to CASSLYIGEETQYF.

The chain is built from TRBV23-1 and TRBJ2-7; D perhaps matches TRBD2 (6 bases). TRBV23-1 is an ORF for which the function is uncertain. The V end lost 8 bases, the J end lost 3 bases, and 14 bases lay between the germline ends. This CDR3 is 13 amino acids long. This chain's CDR3 is CASGRGLRYEQYF. The CDR3, as DNA: TGCGCCAGCGGTCGGGGGTTACGCTACGAGCAGTACTTC.

The V gene is TRBV4-2, the J gene TRBJ2-3; TRBD2 matches at 7 bases. The CDR3 length is 17 residues. V trimming: 5 bases; J trimming: 0 bases; junction bases outside the gene matches: 11. The V gene's germline CDR1 is LGHNA and CDR2 YNFKEQ. In DNA form, the CDR3 reads TGTGCCAGCAGCTCAGGAGCTAGCGGATCTAGCACAGATACGCAGTATTTT. This gives the protein CASSSGASGSSTDTQYF.

The chain carries TRBV2 and TRBJ1-1; no firm D call. In germline, CDR1 is SNHLY, CDR2 FYNNEI. V shed 6 bases and J shed 4 bases, with 9 bases lying between them. The CDR3 spans 12 residues. Here the CDR3 reads CASSRGGTEAFF. The CDR3 DNA follows: TGTGCCAGCAGCCGGGGAGGCACTGAAGCTTTCTTT.

This chain uses TRBV7-2 with TRBJ2-7; the match to TRBD2 covers 9 bases. V was pared by 5 bases and J by 5 bases, with 7 bases of the junction left unmatched. The CDR3 has 14 amino acids. Germline V gene lookup returns CDR1 SGHTA and CDR2 FQGNSA. CDR3 region: CASSLMTSGDEQYF. In DNA, the CDR3 is TGTGCCAGCAGCCTAATGACTAGCGGCGACGAGCAGTACTTC. Looking up the rest from reference TRBV7-2 and TRBJ2-7 gives the full variable domain: GAGVSQSPSNKVTEKGKDVELRCDPISGHTALYWYRQSLGQGLEFLIYFQGNSAPDKSGLPSDRFSAERTGGSVSTLTIQRTQQEDSAVYLCASSLMTSGDEQYFGPGTRLTVT.

The V gene is TRBV19, the J gene TRBJ1-1, with no clear D. Germline CDR1 LNHDA, CDR2 SQIVND (reference sequence). With 6 bases removed from V and 0 bases from J, the gap between germline ends came to 14 bases. The CDR3 sequence is 15 residues long. The CDR3 DNA follows: TGTGCCAGTAGGCGAGAACAGAGAATGAACACTGAAGCTTTCTTT. It codes for CASRREQRMNTEAFF.

This clone has more than one count but fewer than ten. The rearrangement links TRBV11-2 to TRBJ2-2; maybe TRBD2 (6 bases). This CDR3 comprises 13 residues. Germline V gives CDR1 SGHAT, CDR2 FQNNGV. V shed 5 bases and J shed 5 bases, with 9 bases lying between them. The CDR3 sequence is CASSPGVTGELFF. As DNA, the CDR3 is TGTGCCAGCAGCCCGGGGGTTACCGGGGAGCTGTTTTTT.

Worth noting for this clone: This may be a read error, as it is one base from a much larger clone. V gene TRBV11-3 combines with J gene TRBJ1-1; D is undetermined. CDR1 and CDR2 from the germline V gene are SGHNT and YENEEA. The CDR3 is made up of 13 amino acids. With 4 bases removed from V and 3 bases from J, the gap between germline ends came to 9 bases. CDR3 nucleotides: TGTGCCAGCAGCTCTCAGAGGGACACTGAAGCTTTCTTT. As protein: CASSSQRDTEAFF.

The genes are TRBV27 and TRBJ1-1; D remains ambiguous. This CDR3 contains 15 residues. The V and J ends lost 5 bases and 4 bases respectively, with 17 bases between them. Germline CDR1 and CDR2: MNHEY and SMNVEV (reference sequence). The CDR3 region is CASSQLRVLGTEAFF. In DNA form, the CDR3 reads TGTGCCAGCAGTCAGCTTAGGGTACTCGGCACTGAAGCTTTCTTT.

The genes are TRBV28 and TRBJ1-2; 10 nucleotides match TRBD1. The germline gives CDR1 MDHEN, CDR2 SYDVKM. The CDR3 runs to 19 residues. The J segment lost 4 bases and the V segment lost 3 bases, leaving 17 bases of the junction unmatched. Here the CDR3 DNA reads TGTGCCAGCAGTTTGGCAACCCTCTCCGGGACAGGGGTCGGCTATGGCTACACCTTC. It translates to CASSLATLSGTGVGYGYTF.

The V gene is TRBV18, the J gene TRBJ2-2; D is unresolved. The CDR3 covers 15 residues. Trimming took off 3 bases at V and 4 bases at J, with 12 bases between the two ends. CDR1 is KGHSH and CDR2 is LQKENI in the germline V gene. The chain's CDR3 is CASSPYGSTTGELFF. The CDR3 DNA reads TGTGCCAGCTCACCGTACGGATCGACCACCGGGGAGCTGTTTTTT.

The V call is TRBV7-9, the J call TRBJ2-3; 7 bases fit TRBD2. Germline trimming cut 1 base from V and 15 bases from J; bases unmatched to any gene: 7. Germline assignment: CDR1 SEHNR and CDR2 FQNEAQ (reference sequence). CDR3 length: 12 amino acids. The CDR3 here is CASSLGTRRFYF. In nucleotides, the CDR3 is TGTGCCAGCAGCTTAGGGACTAGGCGATTTTATTTT.

The chain carries TRBV28 and TRBJ1-2; 8 positions match TRBD1. Looked up from germline, CDR1 is MDHEN and CDR2 is SYDVKM. Trimming at V came to 5 bases and at J to 8 bases, leaving 13 bases not matched to a gene. The CDR3 runs to 15 residues. The CDR3 protein is CASSDLGQGLRGYTF. CDR3 nucleotides: TGTGCCAGCAGTGACCTCGGACAGGGTCTTCGGGGCTACACCTTC.

The J gene is TRBJ2-4, the V gene TRBV30, with 10 bases matching TRBD2. Per the germline V gene, CDR1 is GTSNPN and CDR2 is SVGIG (reference sequence). This CDR3 has 12 residues. Unmatched junction bases numbered 2, after V lost 4 bases and J lost 8 bases. In nucleotides, the CDR3 is TGTGCCTGGACTAGCGGGAGACACATTCAGTACTTC. Translation: CAWTSGRHIQYF.

Turning to this clone: Other nucleotide sequences from this sample produce the same CDR3. The chain has TRBV28 and TRBJ2-5, with D unresolved. Trimming removed 3 bases at V and 0 bases at J, with 5 bases between. Germline CDR1 reads MDHEN; CDR2 reads SYDVKM. The CDR3 consists of 13 residues. The CDR3 spells CASSLGDQETQYF. DNA of the CDR3: TGTGCCAGCAGTTTGGGCGACCAAGAGACCCAGTACTTC.

The genes are TRBV7-9 and TRBJ2-2; no clear D gene. In germline, CDR1 is SEHNR, CDR2 FQNEAQ (reference sequence). The CDR3 runs to 15 residues. V lost 1 base, J lost 4 bases, and 10 bases lay in between. This chain's CDR3 is CASSLVATPTGELFF. The CDR3 nucleotides read TGTGCCAGCAGCTTAGTTGCTACCCCCACCGGGGAGCTGTTTTTT.

CDR3 in amino acids: CASSPRRDSYEQYF. For the CDR3, the DNA is TGTGCCAGCAGCCCCAGGAGGGACAGCTACGAGCAGTACTTC. The chain uses TRBV7-2 and TRBJ2-7; possible D gene TRBD1, 7 bases. CDR3 length equals 14 residues. Per germline, CDR1 SGHTA and CDR2 FQGNSA. The V gene lost 5 bases and the J gene lost 3 bases, with 14 bases spanning the gap.

This clone was seen more than once but under ten times. The rearrangement joins TRBV5-1 to TRBJ2-7; D is perhaps TRBD1 (6 bases). The V gene's germline CDR1 is SGHRS and CDR2 YFSETQ. The V and J ends lost 5 bases and 3 bases respectively, with 15 bases between them. The CDR3 totals 14 residues. For the CDR3, the DNA is TGCGCCAGCAGTCAGGGCAGGGGAGTCTACGAGCAGTACTTC. Its protein product is CASSQGRGVYEQYF. Supplemented by reference TRBV5-1 and TRBJ2-7, the full variable domain reads KAGVTQTPRYLIKTRGQQVTLSCSPISGHRSVSWYQQTPGQGLQFLFEYFSETQRNKGNFPGRFSGRQFSNSRSEMNVSTLELGDSALYLCASSQGRGVYEQYFGPGTRLTVT.

This chain uses TRBV4-2 with TRBJ1-2; D ambiguous. This CDR3 has 15 amino acids. In germline, CDR1 is LGHNA, CDR2 YNFKEQ. Trimming pared 0 bases from V and 7 bases from J, leaving 15 bases between. Written as DNA, the CDR3 is TGTGCCAGCAGCCAAGATGTGGGAATCGGCGGTGGCTACACCTTC. It specifies CASSQDVGIGGGYTF.

The genes are TRBV11-2 and TRBJ1-4; D call uncertain. CDR3 length: 14 residues. Germline values: CDR1 SGHAT, CDR2 FQNNGV. With 0 bases removed from V and 13 bases from J, the gap between germline ends came to 15 bases. CDR3 in amino acids: CASSLDSARNGLFF. DNA of the CDR3: TGTGCCAGCAGCTTAGATTCGGCCCGAAACGGACTGTTTTTT.

The CDR3 region is CSVRGGPNQPQHF. The CDR3 DNA sequence: TGCAGCGTTCGAGGGGGCCCCAATCAGCCCCAGCATTTT. V usage is TRBV29-1 and J usage is TRBJ1-5; 7 nucleotides match TRBD1. V gave up 5 bases and J gave up 3 bases; unmatched junction bases: 4. The CDR3 is made up of 13 amino acids. Per the germline V gene, CDR1 is SQVTM and CDR2 is ANQGSEA.